The 7 T cell receptor beta chains listed next were all sequenced from one sample in a study of OX40 agonist ivuxolimab in advanced cancers. The table came from immunoSEQ multiplex PCR; TCRdb's copy has only in-frame clones and leaves some out. The sample has approximately 70,000 clones, more than 85% seen once; the top ten hold 1.1%. The sequences come from CD4+ or CD8+ T cells sorted from blood, collected in a trial of the OX40 agonist ivuxolimab. The receptors stem from an adult with an advanced solid tumor such as melanoma, head and neck, liver or kidney cancer.

This clone was seen once. The gene calls are TRBV18 and TRBJ2-1; TRBD2 agrees at 8 bases. Germline CDR1 reads KGHSH; CDR2 reads LQKENI. The CDR3 totals 15 residues. The junction had 1 base not matched to a gene; V was cut back by 2 bases and J by 1 base. The CDR3, as DNA: TGTGCCAGCTCACCAAGCGGGAGTTCCTACAATGAGCAGTTCTTC. Its translation: CASSPSGSSYNEQFF.

The chain combines TRBV6-9 with TRBJ2-6; no clear D. The CDR3 runs to 17 residues. Germline CDR1 and CDR2: MNHGY and SVAAGI. V lost 5 bases, J lost 5 bases, and 19 bases lay in between. For the CDR3, the DNA is TGTGCCAGCAGTCAATTGTGCCGACAAAGTCGGGCCAACGTCCTGACTTTC. This encodes CASSQLCRQSRANVLTF.

The chain is built from TRBV5-6 and TRBJ1-1; possible D gene TRBD1, 5 bases. CDR3 length equals 15 residues. Germline CDR1 SGHDT, CDR2 YYEEEE. The V end lost 0 bases, the J end lost 8 bases, and 17 bases lay between the germline ends. CDR3: CASSLGFGMGTEAFF. The CDR3 DNA reads TGTGCCAGCAGCTTGGGGTTTGGGATGGGGACCGAAGCTTTCTTT.

The chain has TRBV6-4 and TRBJ1-3; 7 positions match TRBD1. CDR3 length: 15 amino acids. In germline, CDR1 is MRHNA, CDR2 SNTAGT. The trim removed 8 bases at V and 4 bases at J, leaving 11 bases unmatched. The CDR3 sequence is CASGKGAKGGNTIYF. CDR3 sequence (DNA): TGTGCCAGCGGCAAGGGGGCAAAAGGGGGAAACACCATATATTTT.

The chain is built from TRBV7-6 and TRBJ2-2; tentatively, D is TRBD1 (5 bases). There are 15 residues in the CDR3. The ends were cut back, 0 bases at V and 4 bases at J, with 9 bases in the middle. Germline V gene sequence: CDR1 SGHVS, CDR2 FNYEAQ. CDR3 protein: CASSLAPGRTGELFF. CDR3 nucleotides: TGTGCCAGCAGCTTAGCACCAGGGCGCACCGGGGAGCTGTTTTTT.

This sequence joins TRBV5-1 and TRBJ1-2; 7 bases line up with TRBD1. Germline lookup yields CDR1 SGHRS and CDR2 YFSETQ. Unmatched junction bases numbered 4, after V lost 3 bases and J lost 5 bases. The CDR3 consists of 13 residues. Here the CDR3 reads CASSSGTVYGYTF. The CDR3 DNA reads as TGCGCCAGCAGCTCCGGGACAGTATATGGCTACACCTTC.

The rearrangement links TRBV5-1 to TRBJ1-1, with 9 bases identical to TRBD1. The CDR3 has 15 amino acids. Germline values: CDR1 SGHRS, CDR2 YFSETQ. V gave up 0 bases and J gave up 7 bases; unmatched junction bases: 7. The CDR3 spells CASSLAGTGRGEAFF. CDR3 DNA: TGCGCCAGCAGCTTGGCAGGGACAGGGCGGGGTGAAGCTTTCTTT.